This is a list of T cell receptor beta chains from one sample in a study of response to subunit inactivated influenza vaccine. In TCRdb, the RT-PCR reads were re-called with MiXCR into one record per CDR3 protein. The sample consists of approximately 480,000 distinct CDR3 sequences, roughly 9.7% of them appearing once. Sequencing used PBMCs from blood, obtained roughly 48 days after vaccination. The receptors here all came from a man aged 45-65 years who received an inactivated influenza vaccine. Both conserved end residues are part of each CDR3. Fields, in order: J gene, V gene, clone size, D gene, CDR3 protein, CDR3 DNA. D genes are given only for firm matches. Part of the rows lack a size; the others show once, few, many or a class for expanded clones.

j_call: TRBJ2-4; v_call: TRBV7-2; clone_size: many; d_call: .; cdr3_aa: CASSPTWGGANIQYF; cdr3_nt: TGTGCCAGCAGCCCTACCTGGGGGGGGGCGAACATTCAGTACTTC
j_call: TRBJ2-7; v_call: TRBV20-1; clone_size: few; d_call: TRBD1; cdr3_aa: CSARAIGQGIYEQYF; cdr3_nt: TGCAGTGCTAGAGCCATTGGACAGGGTATCTACGAGCAGTACTTC
j_call: TRBJ2-6; v_call: TRBV6-5; clone_size: many; d_call: .; cdr3_aa: CASSFTSGANVLTF; cdr3_nt: TGTGCCAGCAGTTTTACCTCTGGGGCCAACGTCCTGACTTTC
j_call: TRBJ1-2; v_call: TRBV30; clone_size: .; d_call: .; cdr3_aa: CASGRHNGYTF; cdr3_nt: TGTGCCTCGGGAAGGCACAATGGCTACACCTTC
j_call: TRBJ2-1; v_call: TRBV12-3/TRBV12-4; clone_size: many; d_call: .; cdr3_aa: CASSPYGNEQFF; cdr3_nt: TGTGCCAGCAGTCCATACGGGAATGAGCAGTTCTTC
j_call: TRBJ2-3; v_call: TRBV7-6; clone_size: .; d_call: .; cdr3_aa: CASSSRLGRTDTQYF; cdr3_nt: TGTGCCAGCAGCTCACGCTTGGGTCGGACAGATACGCAGTATTTT
j_call: TRBJ1-1; v_call: TRBV6-2/TRBV6-3; clone_size: few; d_call: .; cdr3_aa: CASSPPWGLGTEAFF; cdr3_nt: TGTGCCAGCAGTCCCCCATGGGGGCTGGGCACTGAAGCTTTCTTT
j_call: TRBJ2-7; v_call: TRBV6-5; clone_size: many; d_call: .; cdr3_aa: CASSYSKEGTEQYF; cdr3_nt: TGTGCCAGCAGTTACTCGAAGGAAGGCACGGAGCAGTACTTC
j_call: TRBJ2-1; v_call: TRBV7-2; clone_size: .; d_call: TRBD1; cdr3_aa: CASSSEQGTYEQFF; cdr3_nt: TGTGCCAGCAGCAGCGAACAGGGGACCTATGAGCAGTTCTTC
j_call: TRBJ2-1; v_call: TRBV5-1; clone_size: .; d_call: .; cdr3_aa: CASSLAQGSNEQFF; cdr3_nt: TGCGCCAGCAGCTTGGCTCAGGGGAGTAATGAGCAGTTCTTC
j_call: TRBJ2-1; v_call: TRBV20-1; clone_size: few; d_call: TRBD2; cdr3_aa: CSARAFAGTSGVEQFF; cdr3_nt: TGCAGTGCTAGAGCCTTCGCCGGGACTAGCGGGGTAGAGCAGTTCTTC
j_call: TRBJ2-1; v_call: TRBV27; clone_size: few; d_call: TRBD2; cdr3_aa: CASSLSTAGGGGEQFF; cdr3_nt: TGTGCCAGCAGTTTATCGACGGCGGGAGGAGGGGGTGAGCAGTTCTTC
j_call: TRBJ2-1; v_call: TRBV12-3/TRBV12-4; clone_size: many; d_call: TRBD1; cdr3_aa: CASSLRTGTYNEQFF; cdr3_nt: TGTGCCAGCAGTTTAAGGACAGGGACCTACAATGAGCAGTTCTTC
j_call: TRBJ1-4; v_call: TRBV12-3/TRBV12-4; clone_size: many; d_call: TRBD1; cdr3_aa: CASRVTGGTNEKLFF; cdr3_nt: TGTGCCAGCAGAGTCACAGGGGGAACCAATGAAAAACTGTTTTTT
j_call: TRBJ2-4; v_call: TRBV20-1; clone_size: few; d_call: TRBD1; cdr3_aa: CSARQGSQNIQYF; cdr3_nt: TGCAGTGCTCGACAGGGGTCCCAAAACATTCAGTACTTC
j_call: TRBJ2-1; v_call: TRBV10-3; clone_size: few; d_call: .; cdr3_aa: CAISDTRDPSSYNEQFF; cdr3_nt: TGTGCCATCAGCGACACCCGGGATCCCAGCTCCTACAATGAGCAGTTCTTC
j_call: TRBJ2-1; v_call: TRBV12-3/TRBV12-4; clone_size: few; d_call: .; cdr3_aa: CASSGLAISYNEQFF; cdr3_nt: TGTGCCAGCTCCGGCCTGGCTATATCTTACAATGAGCAGTTCTTC
j_call: TRBJ2-1; v_call: TRBV12-3/TRBV12-4; clone_size: many; d_call: .; cdr3_aa: CASSLGSQTNEQFF; cdr3_nt: TGTGCCAGCAGTTTGGGATCACAGACTAATGAGCAGTTCTTC
j_call: TRBJ1-1; v_call: TRBV20-1; clone_size: .; d_call: .; cdr3_aa: CSATRNLNTEAFF; cdr3_nt: TGCAGTGCCACAAGGAACTTGAACACTGAAGCTTTCTTT
j_call: TRBJ1-6; v_call: TRBV29-1; clone_size: .; d_call: .; cdr3_aa: CTPPRLNSPLHF; cdr3_nt: TGCACCCCCCCTAGACTAAATTCACCCCTCCACTTT
j_call: TRBJ1-6; v_call: TRBV27; clone_size: many; d_call: .; cdr3_aa: CWDSFRALHF; cdr3_nt: TGTTGGGACTCCTTTAGAGCCCTCCACTTT
j_call: TRBJ2-7; v_call: TRBV4-3; clone_size: many; d_call: TRBD1; cdr3_aa: CASSQLTGVGFYEQYF; cdr3_nt: TGCGCCAGCAGCCAATTAACAGGGGTGGGATTCTACGAGCAGTACTTC
j_call: TRBJ2-2; v_call: TRBV7-9; clone_size: few; d_call: .; cdr3_aa: CASSAWDRNTGELFF; cdr3_nt: TGTGCCAGCAGCGCCTGGGACCGGAACACCGGGGAGCTGTTTTTT
j_call: TRBJ2-2; v_call: TRBV9; clone_size: few; d_call: TRBD2; cdr3_aa: CASSVATASGSPGELFF; cdr3_nt: TGTGCCAGCAGCGTAGCTACGGCTAGCGGGAGTCCCGGGGAGCTGTTTTTT
j_call: TRBJ1-4; v_call: TRBV4-2; clone_size: few; d_call: .; cdr3_aa: CASSREGRVTNEKLFF; cdr3_nt: TGTGCCAGCAGCCGCGAGGGGAGGGTAACTAATGAAAAACTGTTTTTT
j_call: TRBJ2-5; v_call: TRBV24-1; clone_size: few; d_call: .; cdr3_aa: CATSPIGGEETQYF; cdr3_nt: TGTGCCACCAGTCCTATAGGAGGTGAAGAGACCCAGTACTTC
j_call: TRBJ2-7; v_call: TRBV18; clone_size: few; d_call: .; cdr3_aa: CASSPRRGPSDEQYF; cdr3_nt: TGTGCCAGCTCACCACGGAGGGGACCTTCGGACGAGCAGTACTTC
j_call: TRBJ2-7; v_call: TRBV5-5; clone_size: many; d_call: TRBD2; cdr3_aa: CASSPRGLAGEEQYF; cdr3_nt: TGTGCCAGCAGCCCCCGAGGACTAGCGGGAGAAGAGCAGTACTTC
j_call: TRBJ2-1; v_call: TRBV29-1; clone_size: few; d_call: .; cdr3_aa: CSVGYRGGYNEQFF; cdr3_nt: TGCAGCGTTGGTTATCGGGGCGGTTACAATGAGCAGTTCTTC
j_call: TRBJ2-1; v_call: TRBV7-2; clone_size: .; d_call: TRBD2; cdr3_aa: CASSLVGRGLAGQFF; cdr3_nt: TGTGCCAGCAGCTTAGTGGGCCGCGGACTAGCGGGGCAGTTCTTC
j_call: TRBJ1-3; v_call: TRBV12-3/TRBV12-4; clone_size: many; d_call: TRBD1; cdr3_aa: CASSFRGPAGNTIYF; cdr3_nt: TGTGCCAGCAGCTTCAGGGGGCCCGCTGGAAACACCATATATTTT
j_call: TRBJ1-5; v_call: TRBV10-3; clone_size: few; d_call: .; cdr3_aa: CAISESIGGGNSNQPQHF; cdr3_nt: TGTGCCATCAGTGAGTCGATAGGTGGAGGGAATAGCAATCAGCCCCAGCATTTT
j_call: TRBJ1-2; v_call: TRBV7-9; clone_size: few; d_call: .; cdr3_aa: CASIPPGPTYYGYTF; cdr3_nt: TGTGCCAGCATACCTCCGGGACCGACTTACTATGGCTACACCTTC
j_call: TRBJ2-1; v_call: TRBV20-1; clone_size: .; d_call: TRBD2; cdr3_aa: CSVVGTSGRANNEQFF; cdr3_nt: TGCAGTGTAGTCGGGACTAGCGGGAGGGCCAACAATGAGCAGTTCTTC
j_call: TRBJ1-1; v_call: TRBV28; clone_size: .; d_call: TRBD1; cdr3_aa: CASGATGGAGAFF; cdr3_nt: TGTGCCAGCGGTGCTACAGGGGGCGCGGGGGCTTTCTTT
j_call: TRBJ2-2; v_call: TRBV5-4; clone_size: few; d_call: .; cdr3_aa: CASSPRTPGELFF; cdr3_nt: TGTGCCAGCAGCCCAAGGACCCCCGGGGAGCTGTTTTTT
j_call: TRBJ2-5; v_call: TRBV9; clone_size: .; d_call: .; cdr3_aa: CASSVASAGQETQYF; cdr3_nt: TGTGCCAGCAGCGTAGCTTCGGCAGGCCAAGAGACCCAGTACTTC
j_call: TRBJ2-3; v_call: TRBV11-2; clone_size: few; d_call: .; cdr3_aa: CASSLSGHDTQYF; cdr3_nt: TGTGCCAGCAGCTTATCAGGTCACGATACGCAGTATTTT
j_call: TRBJ1-2; v_call: TRBV12-3/TRBV12-4; clone_size: few; d_call: .; cdr3_aa: CASSSYYGYTF; cdr3_nt: TGTGCCAGCTCCAGTTACTATGGCTACACCTTC
j_call: TRBJ1-2; v_call: TRBV28; clone_size: .; d_call: .; cdr3_aa: CASSLRIGGYGYTF; cdr3_nt: TGTGCCAGCAGTTTACGAATCGGGGGCTATGGCTACACCTTC
j_call: TRBJ2-7; v_call: TRBV20-1; clone_size: many; d_call: .; cdr3_aa: CSARDYASYEQYF; cdr3_nt: TGCAGTGCTAGAGATTATGCGTCCTACGAGCAGTACTTC
j_call: TRBJ2-1; v_call: TRBV6-1; clone_size: few; d_call: TRBD2; cdr3_aa: CASSELLLAGVNEQFF; cdr3_nt: TGTGCCAGCAGTGAATTATTACTAGCGGGAGTGAATGAGCAGTTCTTC
j_call: TRBJ2-2; v_call: TRBV24-1; clone_size: .; d_call: .; cdr3_aa: CATSVTPTGELFF; cdr3_nt: TGTGCCACCAGTGTAACTCCCACCGGGGAGCTGTTTTTT
j_call: TRBJ2-3; v_call: TRBV5-1; clone_size: few; d_call: .; cdr3_aa: CASSYRFSTDTQYF; cdr3_nt: TGCGCCAGCAGTTACAGGTTCAGCACAGATACGCAGTATTTT
j_call: TRBJ2-1; v_call: TRBV6-2/TRBV6-3; clone_size: few; d_call: TRBD2; cdr3_aa: CASTPGLAGRNEQFF; cdr3_nt: TGTGCCAGCACCCCGGGACTAGCGGGACGTAATGAGCAGTTCTTC
j_call: TRBJ2-5; v_call: TRBV20-1; clone_size: few; d_call: .; cdr3_aa: CSASSVQETQYF; cdr3_nt: TGCAGTGCTAGCTCTGTACAAGAGACCCAGTACTTC
j_call: TRBJ1-1; v_call: TRBV29-1; clone_size: few; d_call: .; cdr3_aa: CSGGGQSTEAFF; cdr3_nt: TGCAGCGGGGGAGGCCAATCCACTGAAGCTTTCTTT
j_call: TRBJ1-2; v_call: TRBV7-2; clone_size: .; d_call: .; cdr3_aa: CASSLVGQGTSYGYTF; cdr3_nt: TGTGCCAGCAGCTTAGTAGGTCAGGGAACGAGCTATGGCTACACCTTC
j_call: TRBJ2-7; v_call: TRBV7-9; clone_size: few; d_call: TRBD1; cdr3_aa: CASSSGQGVYYEQYF; cdr3_nt: TGTGCCAGCAGCTCGGGACAGGGAGTCTACTACGAGCAGTACTTC
j_call: TRBJ2-7; v_call: TRBV3-1; clone_size: .; d_call: .; cdr3_aa: CASSPSDHYEQYF; cdr3_nt: TGTGCCAGCAGCCCTAGCGACCACTACGAGCAGTACTTC
j_call: TRBJ1-2; v_call: TRBV5-5; clone_size: .; d_call: TRBD1; cdr3_aa: CASSTGQGNYGYTF; cdr3_nt: TGTGCCAGCAGCACGGGACAGGGTAACTATGGCTACACCTTC
j_call: TRBJ1-4; v_call: TRBV20-1; clone_size: few; d_call: .; cdr3_aa: CSARGTNEKLFF; cdr3_nt: TGCAGTGCCCGGGGGACTAATGAAAAACTGTTTTTT
j_call: TRBJ2-1; v_call: TRBV4-3; clone_size: few; d_call: .; cdr3_aa: CASSPDIRHRVWEQFF; cdr3_nt: TGCGCCAGCAGCCCCGATATAAGACACAGGGTCTGGGAGCAGTTCTTC
j_call: TRBJ2-1; v_call: TRBV7-9; clone_size: .; d_call: TRBD1; cdr3_aa: CASSGRQGLSNEQFF; cdr3_nt: TGTGCCAGCAGCGGGAGACAGGGTCTGAGCAATGAGCAGTTCTTC
j_call: TRBJ1-1; v_call: TRBV12-3/TRBV12-4; clone_size: .; d_call: .; cdr3_aa: CASSIATNTEAFF; cdr3_nt: TGTGCCAGCAGTATCGCTACGAACACTGAAGCTTTCTTT
j_call: TRBJ2-3; v_call: TRBV15; clone_size: .; d_call: TRBD1; cdr3_aa: CATSTTPGQGADTQYF; cdr3_nt: TGTGCCACCAGCACGACCCCGGGACAGGGGGCAGATACGCAGTATTTT
j_call: TRBJ1-4; v_call: TRBV7-9; clone_size: .; d_call: .; cdr3_aa: CASSLEGSRDSF; cdr3_nt: TGTGCCAGCAGCTTAGAAGGTAGCAGGGACTCTTTT
j_call: TRBJ2-1; v_call: TRBV6-4; clone_size: few; d_call: .; cdr3_aa: CASSDSKRGGVQFF; cdr3_nt: TGTGCCAGCAGTGACTCCAAAAGAGGGGGAGTGCAGTTCTTC
j_call: TRBJ2-2; v_call: TRBV7-9; clone_size: .; d_call: .; cdr3_aa: CASSSRQAWDTGELFF; cdr3_nt: TGTGCCAGCAGCTCAAGACAGGCTTGGGACACCGGGGAGCTGTTTTTT
j_call: TRBJ2-2; v_call: TRBV9; clone_size: many; d_call: .; cdr3_aa: CASSAEGGNTGELFF; cdr3_nt: TGTGCCAGCAGCGCAGAAGGGGGGAACACCGGGGAGCTGTTTTTT